Following are 24 T cell receptor beta chains from one sample sequenced in a study of shared clonotypes between healthy human individuals (dated by TCRdb to 2020 to 2021). Library preparation employed the immunoSEQ multiplex PCR assay. Not all clones reach the TCRdb copy of this immuneACCESS table, which keeps in-frame sequences only. Checked studies attribute under half of the gap to unresolved V genes and leave the rest unexplained. The sample contains about 2.1 million clones, roughly 93% of them found a single time. The ten largest clones represent about 1.7% of the sample. CD8 naive samples consisted of CD45RO-negative cells that were positively selected for CCR7, yielding a CD45RA+CCR7+ population without TemRA cells. The source material was naive CD8+ T cells from PBMCs. The cell subset or site label on this specimen signifies: CD45RA+CCR7+. The receptor set was obtained from a man aged 18 to 30 in good health. Some clones in this sample may be carry-over from other donors' samples.

V is TRBV11-2 and J is TRBJ2-7; D not certain. The CDR3 is 17 amino acids. V lost 1 base to trimming and J lost 0 bases, with 16 bases between them. The germline gives CDR1 SGHAT, CDR2 FQNNGV. The CDR3 region has the DNA TGTGCCAGCAGCTTAGGCCCCAGTGGAATGAACTCCTACGAGCAGTACTTC. This codes for CASSLGPSGMNSYEQYF.

This sequence joins TRBV28 and TRBJ1-3; the D is unclear. This CDR3 contains 12 residues. With 3 bases removed from V and 4 bases from J, the gap between germline ends came to 4 bases. The germline V gene encodes CDR1 MDHEN and CDR2 SYDVKM. The CDR3 region has the DNA TGTGCCAGCAGTTTTGGGGGAAACACCATATATTTT. Amino acid sequence: CASSFGGNTIYF.

The V and J genes are TRBV2 and TRBJ2-2; D is ambiguous. The CDR3 is 13 residues long. Trimming took 6 bases from V and 9 from J, leaving 14 bases between them. Germline CDR1 reads SNHLY; CDR2 reads FYNNEI. The CDR3 nucleotides read TGTGCCAGCAGCTCTATAGCCACACGGGAGCTGTTTTTT. It is translated as CASSSIATRELFF.

The chain is built from TRBV28 and TRBJ1-1; 8 bases are shared with TRBD1. Germline V gene sequence: CDR1 MDHEN, CDR2 SYDVKM. J lost 7 bases, V lost 3 bases, and 4 bases had no gene match. The CDR3 totals 13 residues. The CDR3 sequence: CASSFAGGNEAFF. Written as DNA, the CDR3 is TGTGCCAGCAGTTTTGCAGGGGGCAATGAAGCTTTCTTT.

The DNA for the CDR3 is TGTGCCAGCAGTCGCACCCGGGACCTCCACGAGCAGTACTTC. Protein product: CASSRTRDLHEQYF. The chain employs TRBV27 and TRBJ2-7; D is possibly TRBD1 or TRBD2 (5 bases each). Germline V CDR1 and CDR2: MNHEY, SMNVEV (reference sequence). This CDR3 comprises 14 residues. Trimming took 5 bases from V and 5 from J, leaving 16 bases between them.

This rearrangement joins TRBV28 to TRBJ2-7; D may be TRBD2 (5 bases). CDR3 length: 14 amino acids. Looked up from germline, CDR1 is MDHEN and CDR2 is SYDVKM. V was cut by 9 bases and J by 3 bases, with 18 bases left in between. The CDR3 protein is CASAPGSENYEQYF. Written as DNA, the CDR3 is TGTGCCAGTGCTCCGGGATCTGAAAACTACGAGCAGTACTTC.

V is TRBV29-1 and J is TRBJ2-5; 8 nucleotides align to TRBD2. The J segment lost 5 bases and the V segment lost 7 bases, leaving 9 bases of the junction unmatched. The germline V gene encodes CDR1 SQVTM and CDR2 ANQGSEA. This CDR3 region has 13 residues. Here the CDR3 reads CSGLAGPGETQYF. CDR3 coding DNA: TGCAGCGGGTTAGCGGGACCGGGGGAGACCCAGTACTTC.

The chain joins TRBV9 to TRBJ2-7, with D perhaps TRBD2 (6 bases). Germline CDR1 SGDLS, CDR2 YYNGEE. This CDR3 is 16 amino acids long. V lost 1 base and J 4 bases, leaving 18 bases between the germline ends. CDR3 residues: CASSVTQLATTYEQYF. The CDR3 DNA follows: TGTGCCAGCAGCGTAACTCAACTAGCTACTACGTACGAGCAGTACTTC.

The V gene is TRBV6-6, the J gene TRBJ2-7; TRBD2 matches at 10 bases. CDR3 length: 15 residues. From germline, CDR1 is MNHNY and CDR2 SVGAGI (reference sequence). After removal of 10 bases from V and 2 bases from J, the junction contained 11 bases not matched to a gene. The CDR3 reads CATSPKREGPYEQYF. For the CDR3, the DNA is TGTGCCACCAGCCCTAAGCGGGAGGGCCCCTACGAGCAGTACTTC.

This CDR3 is CASSPYDRSPEAFF. CDR3 coding DNA: TGCGCCAGCAGCCCTTATGACAGGTCCCCTGAAGCTTTCTTT. The rearrangement joins TRBV5-1 to TRBJ1-1, with D possibly being TRBD1 (6 bases). The V gene's germline CDR1 is SGHRS and CDR2 YFSETQ. V lost 4 bases and J 6 bases, leaving 16 bases between the germline ends. CDR3 length: 14 amino acids.

This chain joins TRBV7-9 and TRBJ2-1; 11 nucleotides agree with TRBD2. Per germline, CDR1 SEHNR and CDR2 FQNEAQ (reference sequence). With V trimmed by 5 bases and J by 5 bases, 5 bases remained unmatched. The CDR3 is 15 amino acids. CDR3 nucleotide sequence: TGTGCCAGCAGCCGACTAGCGGGATTCGACAATGAGCAGTTCTTC. Translating gives CASSRLAGFDNEQFF.

The rearrangement uses TRBV15 and TRBJ1-3; D is undetermined. This CDR3 has 15 residues. The V gene's germline CDR1 is LNHNV and CDR2 YYDKDF (reference sequence). V shed 1 base and J shed 0 bases, with 7 bases lying between them. Here the CDR3 reads CATSRARSSGNTIYF. Here the CDR3 DNA reads TGTGCCACCAGCAGAGCAAGGAGCTCTGGAAACACCATATATTTT.

V usage is TRBV18 and J usage is TRBJ2-1; D is undetermined. There are 16 residues in the CDR3. Trimming shortened V by 0 bases and J by 2 bases, and 11 bases separated the two germline ends. Germline V gene sequence: CDR1 KGHSH, CDR2 LQKENI. In nucleotides, the CDR3 is TGTGCCAGCTCACCACCAGACCGAGATCCCTACAATGAGCAGTTCTTC. This gives the protein CASSPPDRDPYNEQFF.

Details on this clone: Other nucleotide sequences in the sample specify the same CDR3. CDR3 nucleotide sequence: TGTGCCAGCAGTTACTCGAGGGCCTCAGGGAGCTATGAGCAGTTCTTC. This encodes CASSYSRASGSYEQFF. The chain couples TRBV6-5 to TRBJ2-1; D may correspond to TRBD1 or TRBD2 (5 bases each). Germline V gene data show CDR1 as MNHEY and CDR2 as SVGAGI. V lost 0 bases and J lost 8, with 17 bases in between. This CDR3 has 16 amino acids.

The table lists this clone with a count of one. This chain links TRBV27 with TRBJ1-1; TRBD1 matches at 7 bases. Germline V CDR1 and CDR2: MNHEY, SMNVEV (reference sequence). Trimming took 5 bases from V and 4 from J; bases not matched to a gene: 10. The CDR3 is 15 residues long. CDR3 amino acids: CASSRRQGGGTEAFF. In DNA, the CDR3 is TGTGCCAGCAGTCGCCGACAGGGCGGGGGCACTGAAGCTTTCTTT.

This chain joins TRBV21-1 and TRBJ2-1; TRBD2 reflects the table's D call only, with no check against the DNA. TRBV21-1 is a documented pseudogene. The CDR3 loop spans 16 amino acids. The CDR3 sequence: CASSKAPGRAYNEQFF. CDR3 bases: TGTGCCAGCAGCAAAGCCCCCGGGAGAGCTTACAATGAGCAGTTCTTC.

CDR3 sequence: CSASRGGEQYF. Written as DNA, the CDR3 is TGCAGTGCTTCACGGGGGGGGGAGCAGTACTTC. The chain links TRBV20-1 to TRBJ2-7; 8 bases line up with TRBD2. The CDR3 has 11 amino acids. The germline V gene has CDR1 DFQATT and CDR2 SNEGSKA (reference sequence). The ends lost 5 bases at V and 7 bases at J; junction bases unmatched: 4.

CDR3 bases: TGCGCCAGCAGCCAACTAAATGGGGTTGGCGAGCAGTACTTC. Its protein is CASSQLNGVGEQYF. The rearrangement uses TRBV4-3 and TRBJ2-7; no reliable D call. There are 14 residues in the CDR3. Germline V gene sequence: CDR1 LGHNA, CDR2 YSLEER. V was pared by 2 bases and J by 6 bases, with 14 bases between.

The chain carries TRBV29-1 and TRBJ2-2; no definite D call. Germline V CDR1 and CDR2: SQVTM, ANQGSEA. V was trimmed by 1 base and J by 4 bases, leaving 16 bases between them. The CDR3 covers 16 residues. CDR3 DNA: TGCAGCGTTGAAGCCCCTGTCTCTGGTGTCACCGGGGAGCTGTTTTTT. Amino acid sequence: CSVEAPVSGVTGELFF.

Concerning this clone: Other nucleotide sequences from this sample produce the same CDR3. The chain is built from TRBV4-1 and TRBJ1-2; unclear D gene. This CDR3 contains 11 residues. Trimming shortened V by 0 bases and J by 8 bases, and 4 bases separated the two germline ends. Germline assignment: CDR1 MGHRA and CDR2 YSYEKL. CDR3 in amino acids: CASSQEGGYTF. Written as DNA, the CDR3 is TGCGCCAGCAGCCAAGAGGGAGGCTACACCTTC.

The chain uses TRBV11-2 and TRBJ2-1; 13 bases map to TRBD2. Germline CDR1 and CDR2: SGHAT and FQNNGV. This CDR3 has 18 residues. Germline trimming cut 3 bases from V and 7 bases from J; bases unmatched to any gene: 12. CDR3 sequence: CASSFPKRTSGSSNEQFF. In DNA, the CDR3 is TGTGCCAGCAGCTTCCCGAAGAGGACTAGCGGGAGTAGTAATGAGCAGTTCTTC.

The rearrangement uses TRBV7-6 and TRBJ2-3; D may match TRBD1 or TRBD2 (5 bases each). Per germline, CDR1 SGHVS and CDR2 FNYEAQ. Trimming left V 5 bases short and J 6 bases short, with 15 bases between. The CDR3 length is 14 residues. CDR3 nucleotides: TGTGCCAGCAGCCCGGTGAGGGGATGGGATACGCAGTATTTT. Residues: CASSPVRGWDTQYF.

The chain joins TRBV28 to TRBJ2-7, with TRBD2 as a possible D gene (5 bases). The CDR3 runs to 15 residues. Trimming cost V 5 bases and J 6 bases, with 20 bases left between them. Looked up from germline, CDR1 is MDHEN and CDR2 is SYDVKM. The CDR3 nucleotides are TGTGCCAGCAGTCCCACCCAGGACTGGTCTGGCGAGCAGTACTTC. This codes for CASSPTQDWSGEQYF.

This clone was seen a single time. The genes are TRBV5-1 and TRBJ2-7; 13 nucleotides match TRBD2. The junction had 12 bases not matched to a gene; V was cut back by 3 bases and J by 0 bases. This CDR3 spans 19 amino acids. Germline CDR1 and CDR2: SGHRS and YFSETQ. CDR3 bases: TGCGCCAGCAGCTGGGAAGGACTAGCGGGAGTTGCTCCCTCCTACGAGCAGTACTTC. Translation gives CASSWEGLAGVAPSYEQYF.